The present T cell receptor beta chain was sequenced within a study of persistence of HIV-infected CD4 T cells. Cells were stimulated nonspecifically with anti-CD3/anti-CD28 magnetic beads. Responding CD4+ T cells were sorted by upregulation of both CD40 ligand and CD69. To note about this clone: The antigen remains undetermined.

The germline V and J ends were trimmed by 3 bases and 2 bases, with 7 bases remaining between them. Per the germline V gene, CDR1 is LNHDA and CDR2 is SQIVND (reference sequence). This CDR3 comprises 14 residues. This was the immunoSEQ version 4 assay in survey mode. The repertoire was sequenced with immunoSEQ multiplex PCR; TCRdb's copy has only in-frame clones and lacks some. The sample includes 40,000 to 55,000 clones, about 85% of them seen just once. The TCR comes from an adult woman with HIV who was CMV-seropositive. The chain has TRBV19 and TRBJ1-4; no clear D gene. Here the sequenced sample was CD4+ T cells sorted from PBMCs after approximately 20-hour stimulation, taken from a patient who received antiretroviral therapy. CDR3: CASSMRETNEKLFF. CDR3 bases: TGTGCCAGTAGTATGAGGGAGACTAATGAAAAACTGTTTTTT.